What follows describes a single T cell receptor (beta chain). What it binds is not known. The data were produced by immunoSEQ multiplex PCR, yet TCRdb's version contains in-frame clones alone and is incomplete. The sample consists of about 15,000 clones, around four fifths of them appearing once. These data originate in a study of PD-1 blockade in classical Hodgkin lymphoma. Findings and limits, study-wide: Newly diagnosed patients had baseline TCR diversity that was reportedly lower than that of healthy donors. Patients newly diagnosed and complete responders had comparable baseline diversity.

Every single patient, without exception, relapsed after autologous stem cell transplantation, and brentuximab vedotin exposure varied. The study purified CD4+ T cells from thawed PBMCs using magnetic negative selection. The sequence came from a human donor with classical Hodgkin lymphoma. Specimen: CD4+ T cells from blood, collected at baseline.

CDR3 nucleotides: TGTGCCAGCAGCTTAGAGGCGAACACTGAAGCTTTCTTT. Protein product: CASSLEANTEAFF. V is TRBV7-9 and J is TRBJ1-1; no firm D call. V dropped 1 base and J dropped 1 base, with 4 bases sitting between them. The germline V gene has CDR1 SEHNR and CDR2 FQNEAQ (reference sequence). The CDR3 contains 13 residues.